The present TCR beta chain was sequenced within a study of shared clonotypes between healthy human individuals. Trimming pared 6 bases from V and 2 bases from J, leaving 11 bases between. Germline lookup yields CDR1 SNHLY and CDR2 FYNNEI. The length of the CDR3 is 14 residues. As to this clone: The same CDR3 arises from other DNA sequences in this sample as well.

TCRdb's copy holds only in-frame clones and misses some; the assay was immunoSEQ multiplex PCR. The sample has approximately 2,000,000 clones, approximately 90% seen once. The specimen was naive CD4+ T cells from PBMCs. The subset was: CD45RA+ positively selected. V gene TRBV2 combines with J gene TRBJ1-5; D gene unclear. This TCR came from a man aged 18 to 29 in good health. Some clones in this sample may be carry-over from other donors' samples. CDR3 DNA sequence: TGTGCCAGCAGCGTTGACGGACGCAATCAGCCCCAGCATTTT. Translating it yields CASSVDGRNQPQHF.